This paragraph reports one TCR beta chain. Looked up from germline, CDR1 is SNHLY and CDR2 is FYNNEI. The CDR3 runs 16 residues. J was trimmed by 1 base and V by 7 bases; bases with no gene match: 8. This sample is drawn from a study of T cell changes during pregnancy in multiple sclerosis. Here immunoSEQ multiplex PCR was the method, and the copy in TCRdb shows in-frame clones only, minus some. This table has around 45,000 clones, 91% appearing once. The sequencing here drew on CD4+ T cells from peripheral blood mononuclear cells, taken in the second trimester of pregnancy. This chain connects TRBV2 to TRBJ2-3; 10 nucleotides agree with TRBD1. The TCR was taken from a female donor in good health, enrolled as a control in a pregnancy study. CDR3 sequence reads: CASIKTGTGGTDTQYF. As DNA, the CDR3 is TGTGCCAGCATTAAAACCGGGACAGGGGGCACAGATACGCAGTATTTT.